This passage covers 5 T cell receptor beta chains from one sample sequenced in a study of blood T cell repertoires in COVID-19. Method: immunoSEQ multiplex PCR; TCRdb's copy keeps in-frame clones and lacks some. The table lists about 18,000 clones, 89% of them singletons. Sequenced: peripheral blood. These receptors all stem from a man in his 60s with active COVID-19.

This sequence joins TRBV9 and TRBJ1-1; D not resolved. CDR3 length: 13 residues. The V gene lost 0 bases and the J gene lost 0 bases, with 3 bases spanning the gap. Germline V gives CDR1 SGDLS, CDR2 YYNGEE. The CDR3 nucleotides read TGTGCCAGCAGCGTAGACATGAACACTGAAGCTTTCTTT. This codes for CASSVDMNTEAFF.

The table lists this clone with a few counts. The chain links TRBV4-1 to TRBJ2-1; 8 bases agree with TRBD2. The CDR3 has 16 residues. In germline, CDR1 is MGHRA, CDR2 YSYEKL. The V gene end was trimmed by 4 bases and the J gene end by 10 bases; junction bases not matched to a gene: 15. The CDR3 here is CASSPSRGSGGGEQFF. The DNA for the CDR3 is TGCGCCAGCAGCCCCTCTAGAGGCTCCGGGGGGGGCGAGCAGTTCTTC.

V and J are TRBV6-1 and TRBJ2-7; D gene unclear. The CDR3 sequence is 14 residues long. Germline values: CDR1 MNHNS, CDR2 SASEGT. V lost 0 bases and J lost 6, with 12 bases in between. CDR3 in amino acids: CASSEATGAAEQYF. Here the CDR3 DNA reads TGTGCCAGCAGTGAAGCGACTGGAGCAGCCGAGCAGTACTTC.

The CDR3 sequence: CASSELAGGYEQYF. The CDR3 DNA is TGTGCCAGCAGTGAACTAGCGGGGGGCTACGAGCAGTACTTC. This rearrangement joins TRBV6-1 to TRBJ2-7; 11 bases agree with TRBD2. CDR3 length: 14 residues. CDR1 and CDR2 (germline): MNHNS, SASEGT. The V segment lost 2 bases and the J segment 3 bases; nucleotides outside the gene matches: 0.

V usage is TRBV11-3 and J usage is TRBJ2-5; TRBD2 aligns across 10 bases. V dropped 2 bases and J dropped 4; count of bases not matched to a gene: 7. The CDR3 runs 16 residues. Per germline, CDR1 SGHNT and CDR2 YENEEA. CDR3 sequence: CASSLRASGSIETQYF. DNA of the CDR3: TGTGCCAGCAGCTTACGGGCTAGCGGGAGTATAGAGACCCAGTACTTC.